The clone carrying this T cell receptor beta chain showed up many times. Its specificity is unknown. Unique molecular identifiers were built into the TCRbeta library. TCRdb re-called the PCR reads through MiXCR, storing one row per CDR3 protein. Of about 300,000 distinct CDR3 sequences in the sample, 10% were seen once. This record belongs to a study of T-cell reconstitution after alpha-beta-depleted transplantation in children. Broader study findings: Reportedly, roughly two months post-transplant, alpha-beta T cells arose from several hundred expanded graft clones. At the one-year point after transplant, T-cell counts and TCRbeta diversity were found to come mostly from T cells that had been newly produced.

Here the sequenced sample was PBMCs, taken before TCRalphabeta/CD19-depleted stem cell transplant. The clonotype originates from a boy younger than two with acute myeloid leukemia, due to receive a stem cell transplant.

In DNA form, the CDR3 reads TGTGCCAGCAGTTTGGCGACAGGGGGAGAGCTGTTTTTT. Translation gives CASSLATGGELFF. The rearrangement joins TRBV27 to TRBJ2-2, with TRBD1 matching over 9 bases. J gave up 11 bases and V 3 bases, and 4 bases lay outside the gene matches. There are 13 residues in the CDR3. CDR1 and CDR2 from the germline V gene are MNHEY and SMNVEV (reference sequence).